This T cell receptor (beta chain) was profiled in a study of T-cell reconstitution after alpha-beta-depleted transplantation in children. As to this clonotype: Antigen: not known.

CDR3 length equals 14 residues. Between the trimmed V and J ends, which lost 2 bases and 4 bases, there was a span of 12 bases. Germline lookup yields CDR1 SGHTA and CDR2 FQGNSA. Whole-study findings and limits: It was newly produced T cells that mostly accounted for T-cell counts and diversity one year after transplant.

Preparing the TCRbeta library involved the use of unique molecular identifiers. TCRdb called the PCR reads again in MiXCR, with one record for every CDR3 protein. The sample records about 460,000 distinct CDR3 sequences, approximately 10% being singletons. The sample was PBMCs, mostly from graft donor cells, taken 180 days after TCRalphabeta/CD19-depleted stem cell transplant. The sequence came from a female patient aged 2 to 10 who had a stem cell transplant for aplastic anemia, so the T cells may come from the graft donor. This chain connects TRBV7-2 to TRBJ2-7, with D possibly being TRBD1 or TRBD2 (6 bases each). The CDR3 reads CASSLHGGLYEQYF. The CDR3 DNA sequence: TGTGCCAGCAGCTTACACGGGGGCCTTTACGAGCAGTACTTC.